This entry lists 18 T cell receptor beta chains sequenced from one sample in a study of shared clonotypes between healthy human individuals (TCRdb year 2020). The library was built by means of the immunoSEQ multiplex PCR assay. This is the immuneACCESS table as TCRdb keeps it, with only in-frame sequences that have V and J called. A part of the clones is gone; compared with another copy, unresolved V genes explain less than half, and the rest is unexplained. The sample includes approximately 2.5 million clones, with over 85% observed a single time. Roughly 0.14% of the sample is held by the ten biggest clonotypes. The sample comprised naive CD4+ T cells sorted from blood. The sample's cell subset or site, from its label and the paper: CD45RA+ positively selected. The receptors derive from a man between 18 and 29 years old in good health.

The CDR3 DNA reads as TGTGCCAGCTCCTCATCAGGCGGCACTGAAGCTTTCTTT. Translating gives CASSSSGGTEAFF. The rearrangement links TRBV18 to TRBJ1-1; D is uncertain. CDR1 is KGHSH and CDR2 is LQKENI in the germline V gene. There are 13 residues in the CDR3. The V end lost 6 bases, the J end lost 4 bases, and 12 bases lay between the germline ends.

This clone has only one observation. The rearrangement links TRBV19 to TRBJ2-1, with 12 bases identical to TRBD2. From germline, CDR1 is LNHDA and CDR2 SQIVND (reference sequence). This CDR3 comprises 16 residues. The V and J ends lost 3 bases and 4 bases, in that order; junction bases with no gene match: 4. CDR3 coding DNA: TGTGCCAGTAGTATGTTACTAGCGGGGGGTTACAATGAGCAGTTCTTC. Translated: CASSMLLAGGYNEQFF.

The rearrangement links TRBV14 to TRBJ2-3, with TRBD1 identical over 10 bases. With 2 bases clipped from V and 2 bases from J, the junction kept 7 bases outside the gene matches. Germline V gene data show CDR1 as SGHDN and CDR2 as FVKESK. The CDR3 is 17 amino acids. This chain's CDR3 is CASSQTPGQGSTDTQYF. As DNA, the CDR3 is TGTGCCAGCAGCCAAACCCCGGGACAGGGGTCCACAGATACGCAGTATTTT. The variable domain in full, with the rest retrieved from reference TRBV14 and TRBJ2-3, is EAGVTQFPSHSVIEKGQTVTLRCDPISGHDNLYWYRRVMGKEIKFLLHFVKESKQDESGMPNNRFLAERTGGTYSTLKVQPAELEDSGVYFCASSQTPGQGSTDTQYFGPGTRLTVL.

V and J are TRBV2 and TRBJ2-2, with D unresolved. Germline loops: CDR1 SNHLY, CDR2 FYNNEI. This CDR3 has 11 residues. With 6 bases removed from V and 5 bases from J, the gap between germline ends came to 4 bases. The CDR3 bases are TGTGCCAGCAGGCAGACCGGGGAGCTGTTTTTT. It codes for CASRQTGELFF.

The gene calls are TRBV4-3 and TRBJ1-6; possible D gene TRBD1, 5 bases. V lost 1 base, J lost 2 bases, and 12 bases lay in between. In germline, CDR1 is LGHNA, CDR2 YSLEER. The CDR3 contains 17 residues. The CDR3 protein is CASSQAPGTAYNSPLHF. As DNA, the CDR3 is TGCGCCAGCAGCCAAGCTCCGGGGACGGCCTATAATTCACCCCTCCACTTT.

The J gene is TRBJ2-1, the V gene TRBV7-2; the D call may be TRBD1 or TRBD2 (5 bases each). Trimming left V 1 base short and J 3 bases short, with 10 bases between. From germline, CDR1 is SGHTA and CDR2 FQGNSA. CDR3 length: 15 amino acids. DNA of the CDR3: TGTGCCAGCAGCTTAGTAGGGACGATCTACAATGAGCAGTTCTTC. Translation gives CASSLVGTIYNEQFF.

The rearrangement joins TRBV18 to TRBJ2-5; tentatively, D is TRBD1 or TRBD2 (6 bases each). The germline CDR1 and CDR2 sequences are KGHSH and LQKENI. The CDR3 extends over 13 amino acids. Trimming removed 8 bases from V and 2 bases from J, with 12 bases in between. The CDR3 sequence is CASKRGEQETQYF. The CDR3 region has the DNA TGTGCCAGCAAGAGGGGGGAGCAAGAGACCCAGTACTTC. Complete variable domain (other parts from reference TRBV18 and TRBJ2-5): NAGVMQNPRHLVRRRGQEARLRCSPMKGHSHVYWYRQLPEEGLKFMVYLQKENIIDESGMPKERFSAEFPKEGPSILRIQQVVRGDSAAYFCASKRGEQETQYFGPGTRLLVL.

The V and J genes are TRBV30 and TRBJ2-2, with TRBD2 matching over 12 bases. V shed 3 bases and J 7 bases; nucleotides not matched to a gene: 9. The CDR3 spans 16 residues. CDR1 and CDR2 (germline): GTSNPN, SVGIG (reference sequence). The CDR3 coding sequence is TGTGCCTGGAGCGGAAGACTAGCGGGAGTCGGCGGGGAGCTGTTTTTT. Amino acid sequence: CAWSGRLAGVGGELFF.

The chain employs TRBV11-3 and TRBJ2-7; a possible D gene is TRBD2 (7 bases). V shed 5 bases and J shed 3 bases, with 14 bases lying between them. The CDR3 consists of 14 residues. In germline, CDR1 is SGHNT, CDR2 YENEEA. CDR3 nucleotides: TGTGCCAGCAGCGCAAGGGGGGGAGTCTACGAGCAGTACTTC. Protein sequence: CASSARGGVYEQYF.

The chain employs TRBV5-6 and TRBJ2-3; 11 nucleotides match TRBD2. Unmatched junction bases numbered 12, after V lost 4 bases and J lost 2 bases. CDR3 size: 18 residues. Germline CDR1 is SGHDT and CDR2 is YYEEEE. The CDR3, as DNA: TGTGCCAGCAGCGACAGCCTTACTAGCGGGGGAACCACAGATACGCAGTATTTT. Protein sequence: CASSDSLTSGGTTDTQYF.

The CDR3 coding sequence is TGTGCCAGTAGGCCCGTCCACCCCCAAGAGACCCAGTACTTC. Translated, it gives CASRPVHPQETQYF. The chain joins TRBV19 to TRBJ2-5; D uncertain. Germline CDR1 is LNHDA and CDR2 is SQIVND (reference sequence). The CDR3 is 14 residues long. V was shortened by 6 bases and J by 1 base, with 12 bases between the two germline ends. Filled out from reference TRBV19 and TRBJ2-5, the complete variable domain reads DGGITQSPKYLFRKEGQNVTLSCEQNLNHDAMYWYRQDPGQGLRLIYYSQIVNDFQKGDIAEGYSVSREKKESFPLTVTSAQKNPTAFYLCASRPVHPQETQYFGPGTRLLVL.

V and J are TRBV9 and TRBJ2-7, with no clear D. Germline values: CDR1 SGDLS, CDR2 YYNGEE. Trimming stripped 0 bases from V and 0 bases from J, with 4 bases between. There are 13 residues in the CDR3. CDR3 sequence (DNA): TGTGCCAGCAGCGTAGTTCCCTCCTACGAGCAGTACTTC. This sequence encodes CASSVVPSYEQYF.

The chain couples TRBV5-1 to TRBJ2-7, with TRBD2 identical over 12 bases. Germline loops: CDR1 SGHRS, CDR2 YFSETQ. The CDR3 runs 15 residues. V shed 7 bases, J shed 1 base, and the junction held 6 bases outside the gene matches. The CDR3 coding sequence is TGCGCCAGCGGTATTCTAGCGGGAGGGTCCTACGAGCAGTACTTC. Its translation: CASGILAGGSYEQYF.

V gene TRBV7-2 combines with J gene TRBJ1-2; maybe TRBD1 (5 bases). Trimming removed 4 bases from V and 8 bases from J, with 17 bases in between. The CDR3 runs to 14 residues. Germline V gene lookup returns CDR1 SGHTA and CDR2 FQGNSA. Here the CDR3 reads CASSSGTFEWGYTF. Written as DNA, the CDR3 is TGTGCCAGCAGCTCCGGGACCTTCGAGTGGGGCTACACCTTC.

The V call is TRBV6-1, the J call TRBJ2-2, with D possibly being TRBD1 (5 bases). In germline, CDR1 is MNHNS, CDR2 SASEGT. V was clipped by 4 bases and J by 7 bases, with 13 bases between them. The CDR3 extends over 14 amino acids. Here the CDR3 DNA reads TGTGCCAGCAGTGCCCTTTCAGGGATCGGGGAGCTGTTTTTT. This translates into CASSALSGIGELFF.

The CDR3 reads CASSTTSGRNNEQFF. As DNA, the CDR3 is TGTGCCAGTAGTACGACTAGCGGGAGAAACAATGAGCAGTTCTTC. The chain recombines TRBV19 with TRBJ2-1, with 12 bases lining up with TRBD2. The CDR3 is made up of 15 amino acids. Germline V gene lookup returns CDR1 LNHDA and CDR2 SQIVND (reference sequence). The junction had 3 bases not matched to a gene; V was cut back by 4 bases and J by 5 bases.

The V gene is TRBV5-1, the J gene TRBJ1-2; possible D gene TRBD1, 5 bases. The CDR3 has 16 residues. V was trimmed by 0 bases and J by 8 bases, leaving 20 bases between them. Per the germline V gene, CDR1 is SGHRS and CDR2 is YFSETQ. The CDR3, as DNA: TGCGCCAGCAGCTTGGAGCCGGGACCCCAAGCGGGGGGCTACACCTTC. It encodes CASSLEPGPQAGGYTF.

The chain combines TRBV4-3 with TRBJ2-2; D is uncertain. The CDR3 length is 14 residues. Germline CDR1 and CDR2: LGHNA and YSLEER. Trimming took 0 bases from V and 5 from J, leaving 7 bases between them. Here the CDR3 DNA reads TGCGCCAGCAGCCAAGATGCGCTAACCGGGGAGCTGTTTTTT. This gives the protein CASSQDALTGELFF.